One sample yielded the 10 T cell receptor beta chains listed below, sequenced in a study of CXCR3-negative and CXCR3-positive naive CD8 T cells. Each TRB cDNA library was prepared by 5' RACE (with UMI labels). Each CDR3 protein gets one entry in TCRdb, which reprocessed the 5' RACE reads and gives no DNA. The specimen's table records about 130,000 distinct CDR3 sequences. Input material: naive CXCR3- CD8+ T cells from blood. Specified subset: CD45RO-CCR7+CD27+CD95- naive CD8+ T cells lacking CXCR3 (TNR3-). These receptors came from a human donor in good health. Some clones in this sample may be carry-over from other donors' samples.

V and J are TRBV19 and TRBJ1-4; TCRdb names TRBD1, which stays unverified in the absence of DNA. The CDR3 covers 16 residues. The germline CDR1 and CDR2 sequences are LNHDA and SQIVND (reference sequence). CDR3 loop: CASTSLITGGEEKLFF.

The chain carries TRBV5-1 and TRBJ1-1. Germline loops: CDR1 SGHRS, CDR2 YFSETQ. The CDR3 sequence is 13 residues long. The CDR3 region is CASSYGGAVEAFF.

The chain is built from TRBV3-1 and TRBJ2-7; TCRdb reports TRBD1, a call that lacks DNA to check it against. From germline, CDR1 is LGHDT and CDR2 YNNKEL (reference sequence). The CDR3 has 14 amino acids. CDR3 sequence: CASSRSREGYGQYF.

This chain links TRBV7-9 with TRBJ2-7; TCRdb calls TRBD1, which cannot be checked without DNA. CDR1 is SEHNR, CDR2 FQNEAQ, per germline (reference sequence). The CDR3 extends over 17 amino acids. The CDR3 protein is CASSTIVGTAPSYEQYF.

The genes are TRBV20-1 and TRBJ2-7; TCRdb calls TRBD2, which cannot be checked without DNA. The germline V gene has CDR1 DFQATT and CDR2 SNEGSKA (reference sequence). This CDR3 spans 15 amino acids. The CDR3 loop reads CSARDPLGESYEQYF.

The genes are TRBV5-1 and TRBJ1-1. This CDR3 is built from 14 residues. Germline CDR1 is SGHRS and CDR2 is YFSETQ. The CDR3 is CASSLADMNTEAFF.

V usage is TRBV7-9 and J usage is TRBJ1-1. CDR3 size: 17 residues. Per the germline V gene, CDR1 is SEHNR and CDR2 is FQNEAQ (reference sequence). This CDR3 is CASSSSLVSSRNTEAFF.

V usage is TRBV28 and J usage is TRBJ1-5; TCRdb indicates TRBD1, and absent DNA this call remains unverified. Germline values: CDR1 MDHEN, CDR2 SYDVKM. This CDR3 contains 14 residues. The CDR3 sequence: CASSDKQGLQPQHF.

V is TRBV7-9 and J is TRBJ2-7; TCRdb designates TRBD2, a call that cannot be tested without DNA. Germline lookup yields CDR1 SEHNR and CDR2 FQNEAQ (reference sequence). The CDR3 covers 17 residues. The CDR3: CASSLPLQLAGQYEQYF.

V is TRBV25-1 and J is TRBJ2-1; TCRdb calls TRBD2, which cannot be checked without DNA. CDR1 is MGHDK, CDR2 SYGVNS, per germline. The CDR3 is 14 residues long. The CDR3: CASSDPQWAHEQFF.